This entry lists 9 T cell receptor beta chains sequenced from one sample in a study of T-cell memory formation after mild COVID-19. One entry per CDR3 protein, called by TCRdb with MiXCR from the 5' RACE reads. The table lists 250,000 to 350,000 distinct CDR3 sequences, roughly 15% of them singletons. Sequencing was performed on PBMCs or a T cell subset sorted from them (not recorded which). These receptors came from a young man who had mild COVID-19 (a few samples of this study predate the infection). Cell type and time point are not known.

This clonotype was counted ten times or more. The V and J genes are TRBV3-1 and TRBJ2-7; TRBD1 agrees at 7 bases. Germline V lookup: CDR1 LGHDT, CDR2 YNNKEL (reference sequence). This CDR3 spans 13 amino acids. The trim removed 6 bases at V and 3 bases at J, leaving 5 bases unmatched. In nucleotides, the CDR3 is TGTGCCAGCAGTCGGACAGGCGACTACGAGCAGTACTTC. This translates into CASSRTGDYEQYF.

This clonotype occurred a few times. The CDR3 protein is CASSQGHRDRVVETQYF. The CDR3 nucleotides are TGTGCCAGCAGCCAGGGACACCGGGACAGGGTTGTAGAGACCCAGTACTTC. This chain uses TRBV3-2 with TRBJ2-5; the table calls TRBD1, which could not be checked here. TRBV3-2 represents a pseudogene. The CDR3 sequence is 17 residues long.

This clonotype was observed a handful of times. The V gene is TRBV11-2, the J gene TRBJ1-1; a weak D match, TRBD1 (5 bases). Between the trimmed V and J ends, which lost 3 bases and 7 bases, there was a span of 12 bases. Looked up from germline, CDR1 is SGHAT and CDR2 is FQNNGV. CDR3 length: 13 residues. Here the CDR3 DNA reads TGTGCCAGCAGCTTGGGGGAGAGGGTTGAAGCTTTCTTT. This gives the protein CASSLGERVEAFF. The full variable domain, its missing parts supplied by reference TRBV11-2 and TRBJ1-1, is EAGVAQSPRYKIIEKRQSVAFWCNPISGHATLYWYQQILGQGPKLLIQFQNNGVVDDSQLPKDRFSAERLKGVDSTLKIQPAKLEDSAVYLCASSLGERVEAFFGQGTRLTVV.

Only a few counts were recorded for this clonotype. The rearrangement uses TRBV7-2 and TRBJ2-1; 8 positions agree with TRBD1. CDR1 SGHTA and CDR2 FQGNSA come from the germline V gene. J lost 15 bases, V lost 4 bases, and 8 bases had no gene match. There are 12 residues in the CDR3. The chain's CDR3 is CASSSRWDRPFF. The CDR3 coding sequence is TGTGCCAGCAGCTCACGGTGGGACAGGCCGTTCTTC.

The V gene is TRBV12-5, the J gene TRBJ2-1; the D gene could be TRBD1 or TRBD2 (5 bases each). The germline V and J ends were trimmed by 4 bases and 4 bases, with 5 bases remaining between them. The CDR3 has 12 amino acids. CDR1 is LGHNT and CDR2 is FRNRAP in the germline V gene. The CDR3 spells CASGWGYNEQFF. The CDR3 DNA is TGTGCTAGTGGTTGGGGGTACAATGAGCAGTTCTTC.

The chain recombines TRBV5-1 with TRBJ2-6, with D hard to call. The length of the CDR3 is 13 residues. Between the trimmed V and J ends, which lost 3 bases and 10 bases, there was a span of 11 bases. From germline, CDR1 is SGHRS and CDR2 YFSETQ. The chain's CDR3 is CASSYTGPNVLTF. The CDR3, as DNA: TGCGCCAGCAGCTACACCGGGCCTAACGTCCTGACTTTC.

This clonotype turned up a few times. The genes are TRBV7-6 and TRBJ2-7; D gene uncertain. The CDR3 is 15 amino acids. CDR1 and CDR2 (germline): SGHVS, FNYEAQ. V was cut by 1 base and J by 0 bases, with 10 bases left in between. The CDR3 DNA reads TGTGCCAGCAGCTTAGGTGCGGATAGCTCCTACGAGCAGTACTTC. It is translated as CASSLGADSSYEQYF. The full variable domain, in which reference TRBV7-6 and TRBJ2-7 provide the parts outside the CDR3, is GAGVSQSPRYKVTKRGQDVALRCDPISGHVSLYWYRQALGQGPEFLTYFNYEAQQDKSGLPNDRFSAERPEGSISTLTIQRTEQRDSAMYRCASSLGADSSYEQYFGPGTRLTVT.

Written as DNA, the CDR3 is TGTGCCAGCGGAGACCCCACCCAGTACTTC. This sequence encodes CASGDPTQYF. This chain connects TRBV2 to TRBJ2-5; D unclear. The V end was cut by 8 bases, the J end by 8 bases, with 9 bases between. The CDR3 contains 10 residues. From germline, CDR1 is SNHLY and CDR2 FYNNEI. The whole variable domain, remainder taken from reference TRBV2 and TRBJ2-5, is EPEVTQTPSHQVTQMGQEVILRCVPISNHLYFYWYRQILGQKVEFLVSFYNNEISEKSEIFDDQFSVERPDGSNFTLKIRSTKLEDSAMYFCASGDPTQYFGPGTRLLVL.

This clonotype was seen ten or more times. The V gene is TRBV5-4, the J gene TRBJ2-1, with D unresolved. Trimming stripped 5 bases from V and 5 bases from J, with 11 bases between. The CDR3 consists of 13 residues. Germline assignment: CDR1 SGHNT and CDR2 YYREEE (reference sequence). The CDR3 sequence: CASRLRVDNEQFF. CDR3 bases: TGTGCCAGCAGGCTCCGAGTCGACAATGAGCAGTTCTTC.